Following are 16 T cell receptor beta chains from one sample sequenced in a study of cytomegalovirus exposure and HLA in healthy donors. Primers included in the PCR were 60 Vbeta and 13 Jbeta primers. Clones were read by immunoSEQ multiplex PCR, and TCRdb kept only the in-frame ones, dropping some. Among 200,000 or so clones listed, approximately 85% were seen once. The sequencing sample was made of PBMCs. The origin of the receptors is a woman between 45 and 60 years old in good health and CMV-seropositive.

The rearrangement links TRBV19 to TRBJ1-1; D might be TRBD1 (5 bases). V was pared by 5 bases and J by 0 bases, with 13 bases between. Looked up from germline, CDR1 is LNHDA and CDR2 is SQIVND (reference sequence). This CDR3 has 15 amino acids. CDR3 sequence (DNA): TGTGCCAGTAGTGTCACTGGGGGGGTGAACACTGAAGCTTTCTTT. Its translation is CASSVTGGVNTEAFF.

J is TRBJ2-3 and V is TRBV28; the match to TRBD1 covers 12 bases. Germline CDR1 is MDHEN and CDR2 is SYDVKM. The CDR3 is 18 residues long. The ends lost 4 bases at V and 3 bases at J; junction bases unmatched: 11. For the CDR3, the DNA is TGTGCCAGCAGTTCCGGGACAGGGGGCATGATAAGAACAGATACGCAGTATTTT. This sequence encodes CASSSGTGGMIRTDTQYF.

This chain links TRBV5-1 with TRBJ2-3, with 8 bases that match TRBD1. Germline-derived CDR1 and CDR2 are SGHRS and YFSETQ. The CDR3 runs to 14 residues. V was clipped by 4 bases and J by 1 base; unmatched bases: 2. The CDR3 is CASSQDRGTDTQYF. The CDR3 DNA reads TGCGCCAGCAGCCAGGACAGGGGCACAGATACGCAGTATTTT.

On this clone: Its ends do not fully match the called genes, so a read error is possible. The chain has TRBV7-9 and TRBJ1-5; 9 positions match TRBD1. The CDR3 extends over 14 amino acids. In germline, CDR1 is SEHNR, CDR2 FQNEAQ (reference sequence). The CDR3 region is CSSSLGTGSQPQHF. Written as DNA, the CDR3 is TGTTCCAGCAGCTTGGGGACAGGGAGTCAGCCCCAGCATTTT.

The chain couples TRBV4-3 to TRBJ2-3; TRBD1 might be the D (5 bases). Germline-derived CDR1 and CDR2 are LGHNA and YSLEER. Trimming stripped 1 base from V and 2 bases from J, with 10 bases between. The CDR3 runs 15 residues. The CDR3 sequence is CASSQGGHSTDTQYF. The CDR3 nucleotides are TGCGCCAGCAGCCAAGGGGGCCACTCCACAGATACGCAGTATTTT.

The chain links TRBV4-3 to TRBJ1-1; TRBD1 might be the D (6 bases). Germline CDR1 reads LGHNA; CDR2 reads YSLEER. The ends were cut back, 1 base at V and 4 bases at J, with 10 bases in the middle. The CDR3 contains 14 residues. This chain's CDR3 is CASSQVRGGTEAFF. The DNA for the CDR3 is TGCGCCAGCAGCCAAGTAAGGGGGGGCACTGAAGCTTTCTTT.

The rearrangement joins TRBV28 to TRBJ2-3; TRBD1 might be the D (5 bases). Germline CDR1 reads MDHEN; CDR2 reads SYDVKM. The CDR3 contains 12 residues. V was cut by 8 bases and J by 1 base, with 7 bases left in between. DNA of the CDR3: TGTGCCAGCGAAGGGGGCACAGATACGCAGTATTTT. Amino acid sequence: CASEGGTDTQYF.

CDR3 sequence reads: CASSFSQGAWGHTF. CDR3 nucleotide sequence: TGTGCCAGCAGCTTCAGCCAGGGGGCGTGGGGCCACACCTTC. The gene calls are TRBV5-6 and TRBJ1-2; 8 nucleotides align to TRBD1. With 2 bases clipped from V and 12 bases from J, the junction kept 12 bases outside the gene matches. CDR1 and CDR2 from the germline V gene are SGHDT and YYEEEE. This CDR3 is 14 amino acids long.

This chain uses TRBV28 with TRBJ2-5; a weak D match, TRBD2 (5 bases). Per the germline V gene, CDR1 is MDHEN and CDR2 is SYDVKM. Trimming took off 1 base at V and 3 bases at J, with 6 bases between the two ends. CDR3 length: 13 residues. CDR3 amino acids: CASSLSGEETQYF. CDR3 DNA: TGTGCCAGCAGTTTATCCGGGGAAGAGACCCAGTACTTC.

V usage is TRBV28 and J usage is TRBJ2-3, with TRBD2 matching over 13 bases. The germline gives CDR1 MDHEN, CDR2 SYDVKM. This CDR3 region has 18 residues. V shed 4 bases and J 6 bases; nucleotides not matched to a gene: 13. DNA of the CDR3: TGTGCCAGCAGTTCCCGGCAACTAGCGGGGGGGGCTACGGATACGCAGTATTTT. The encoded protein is CASSSRQLAGGATDTQYF.

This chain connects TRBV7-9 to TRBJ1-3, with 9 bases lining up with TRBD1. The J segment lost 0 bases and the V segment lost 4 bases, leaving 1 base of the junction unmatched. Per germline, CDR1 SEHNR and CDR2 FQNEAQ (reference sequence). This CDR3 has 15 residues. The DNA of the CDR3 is TGTGCCAGCAGCTGGACAGGGGACTCTGGAAACACCATATATTTT. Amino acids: CASSWTGDSGNTIYF.

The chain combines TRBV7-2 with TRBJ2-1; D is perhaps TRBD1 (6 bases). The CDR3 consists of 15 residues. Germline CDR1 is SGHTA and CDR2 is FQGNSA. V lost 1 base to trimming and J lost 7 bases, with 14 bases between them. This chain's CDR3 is CASSLGGTHSNEQFF. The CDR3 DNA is TGTGCCAGCAGCTTAGGTGGGACACACTCAAATGAGCAGTTCTTC. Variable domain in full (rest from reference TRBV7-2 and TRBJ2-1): GAGVSQSPSNKVTEKGKDVELRCDPISGHTALYWYRQSLGQGLEFLIYFQGNSAPDKSGLPSDRFSAERTGGSVSTLTIQRTQQEDSAVYLCASSLGGTHSNEQFFGPGTRLTVL.

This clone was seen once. The CDR3 is CASRRTGIFTDTQYF. The CDR3 DNA reads TGTGCCAGCAGGCGGACAGGGATCTTTACAGATACGCAGTATTTT. The J gene is TRBJ2-3, the V gene TRBV28; 8 bases align to TRBD1. From germline, CDR1 is MDHEN and CDR2 SYDVKM. The J segment lost 3 bases and the V segment lost 6 bases, leaving 8 bases of the junction unmatched. The CDR3 has 15 residues.

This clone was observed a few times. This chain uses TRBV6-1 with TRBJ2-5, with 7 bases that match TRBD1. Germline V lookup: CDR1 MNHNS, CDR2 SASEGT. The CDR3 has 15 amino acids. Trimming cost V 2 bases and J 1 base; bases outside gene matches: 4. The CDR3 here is CASSEPGTVQETQYF. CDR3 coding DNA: TGTGCCAGCAGTGAACCTGGGACAGTCCAAGAGACCCAGTACTTC.

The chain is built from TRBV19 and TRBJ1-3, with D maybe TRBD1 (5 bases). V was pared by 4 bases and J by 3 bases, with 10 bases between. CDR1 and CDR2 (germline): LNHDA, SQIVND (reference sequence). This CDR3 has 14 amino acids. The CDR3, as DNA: TGTGCCAGTAGTACCGACAGTAGTGGAAACACCATATATTTT. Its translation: CASSTDSSGNTIYF.

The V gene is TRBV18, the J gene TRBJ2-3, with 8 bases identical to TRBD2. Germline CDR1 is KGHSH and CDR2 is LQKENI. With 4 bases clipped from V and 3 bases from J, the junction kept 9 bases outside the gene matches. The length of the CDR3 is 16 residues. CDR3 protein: CASSLVSGGLTDTQYF. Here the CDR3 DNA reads TGTGCCAGCTCACTGGTCTCGGGGGGGCTGACAGATACGCAGTATTTT.